This T cell receptor (beta chain) came from a study of Ad26.COV2.S vaccination and SARS-CoV-2 variants. Study overall: Donor was in the COV1001 Ad26.COV2.S trial arm.

Study observations and caveats: After vaccination, substantial breadth of spike-specific CD8+ and CD4+ responses was reported. It was vaccine recipients, not placebo recipients, who had the higher spike-specific TCR breadth.

This sample's treatment: approximately 18 received Ad26.COV2.S at low or high dose, single or two shots; several received placebo; per-sample allocation not given. Sample collection was performed on day 63 after the first vaccine or placebo injection. The protocol was immunoSEQ multiplex PCR, while the TCRdb copy is restricted to in-frame clones and leaves out a portion. The sample records fewer than 900,000 clones, around 90% being singletons. On this clone itself: The antigen is unknown.

The CDR3 is 12 residues long. Trimming stripped 7 bases from V and 4 bases from J, with 11 bases between. Germline V gene data show CDR1 as MNHEY and CDR2 as SVGAGI. The chain employs TRBV6-5 and TRBJ2-7; the D gene is possibly TRBD2 (5 bases). The TCR was taken from a person aged 18 to 59 who received the Ad26.COV2.S COVID-19 vaccine or a placebo. This material consisted of peripheral blood, taken in a trial of Ad26.COV2.S vaccine versus placebo. DNA of the CDR3: TGTGCCAGCACTGTCCGGGGATACGAGCAGTACTTC. It translates to CASTVRGYEQYF.